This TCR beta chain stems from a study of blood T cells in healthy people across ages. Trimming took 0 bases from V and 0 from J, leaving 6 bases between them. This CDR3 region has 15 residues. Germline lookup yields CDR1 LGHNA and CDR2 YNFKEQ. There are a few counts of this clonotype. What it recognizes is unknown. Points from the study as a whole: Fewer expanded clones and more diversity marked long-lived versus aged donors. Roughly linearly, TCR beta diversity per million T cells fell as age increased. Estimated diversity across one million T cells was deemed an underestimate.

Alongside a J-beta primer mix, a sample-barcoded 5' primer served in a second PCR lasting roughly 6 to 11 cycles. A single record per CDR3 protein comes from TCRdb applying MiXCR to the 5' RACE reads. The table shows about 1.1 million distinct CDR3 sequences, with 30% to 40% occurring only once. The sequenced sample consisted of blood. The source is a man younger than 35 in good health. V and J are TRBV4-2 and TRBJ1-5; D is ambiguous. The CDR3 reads CASSQERVSNQPQHF. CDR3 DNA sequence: TGTGCCAGCAGCCAAGAGAGGGTTAGCAATCAGCCCCAGCATTTT.